This record covers a single TCR beta chain. This clone has more than one count but fewer than ten. Its antigen is still unknown. Base qualities are missing; no much larger clone stands one base away. The sample belongs to a study of shared clonotypes between healthy human individuals (TCRdb year 2020). Looking at the study overall: A couple of women and a few men aged 18 to 49 years were included in the cohort. For each donor, three plates each were used for CD4 naive and CD4 memory, two plates were used for CD8 naive, and one plate was used for CD8 memory. To estimate repertoire size and how much clonotype sharing occurs between individuals, the study deeply sequenced the blood TCR repertoires of a handful of healthy adults. To increase sequencing depth and limit assay-specific biases, different laboratories used diverse techniques to prepare libraries and sequence TCR repertoires. Each donor's leukapheresis produced roughly between roughly 0.85 and 9.5 billion PBMCs. The paper's findings and limits, for the study overall: The genetic and exposure-history diversity represented was limited by the small number of donors. Even with the large sequencing depth, rarefaction of the sorted-subset datasets indicated that sequencing was incomplete. Compared with non-shared clonotypes, the clonotypes found in all four sorted-subset donors had higher generation probabilities. Sampling was restricted to blood, and TCR repertoires in tissue are likely to differ from TCR repertoires in blood. Across several donors, approximately 4.9% of naive CD4, around 3.3% of naive CD8, about 2.3% of memory CD4, and approximately 0.4% of memory CD8 clonotypes were shared. Pairwise subsampling led to the expectation that sequencing depth would affect the degree of clonotype sharing among donors. Naive subsets generally had larger estimated clonotype richness than memory subsets did.

Using the deep immunoSEQ assay, TCR CDR3 regions were amplified from genomic DNA by multiplex PCR. For each cell subset, the extracted genomic DNA was distributed evenly across all wells of several immunoSEQ 96-well plates, and each plate served as one replicate. For sorted subsets, around 200 ng genomic DNA, equal to 30,000 to 35,000 T cell genomes, was loaded into each replicate PCR. The purified libraries were quantified using a Qubit 3.0 fluorometer, sized with a Bioanalyzer 2100, and then quantified again using the KAPA Library Quantification kit. Each immunoSEQ 96-well plate was sequenced on its own single-read 150-cycle Illumina NextSeq 550 flow cell. The source study handled its data this way. Because the immunoSEQ output included only junctional sequences and no quality scores, the filtering could not be the same as the filtering used for full-length reads. Sequences were annotated with PyIR, a Python wrapper for IgBLAST v1.9, using IMGT germline references to assign V/J genes and CDR3. Reads were removed for weak V/J assignments (E-value above 1e-6), missing CDR3, stop codons, out-of-frame junctions, or ambiguous translated residues. V3J clonotypes were defined as sequences sharing the same inferred V gene, J gene, and CDR3 amino acid sequence. Percentage overlap between repertoires was calculated by dividing the number of shared unique clonotypes by the size of the smaller repertoire. Richness of each repertoire was evaluated using RTK rarefaction, the Chao1 estimator, and Recon v2.1 estimates of unobserved clonotypes. Generation probabilities for all TCRbeta clonotypes obtained by the gDNA method from a handful of donors were computed using OLGA. TCRdb took this table from immuneACCESS and kept in-frame rearrangements with V and J called. Such tables lack part of the clones; where checked against another copy, unresolved V genes explain under half of the gap, and the rest is unexplained. Clonal size and the V and J genes are those of that table, whereas D and trimming came from the DNA. Present in this sample are some 1 million clones, 70% to 80% of which were seen just once. In total, the top ten clones hold approximately 1.5% of the sample.

Healthy HIV-negative adults with no recently reported acute infections or vaccinations were included as donors. All donors were Caucasian adults living in Nashville, Tennessee, USA. CD4+ T cells were enriched by magnetic negative selection, after which naive cells were positively selected on CD45RA and the negative fraction was taken as the memory subset. Blood was collected by leukapheresis, and PBMCs were isolated by Ficoll-Histopaque density gradient centrifugation and then cryopreserved in liquid nitrogen vapor phase. Analytical flow cytometry was used to check the purity and quantity of each magnetically sorted T cell population. Genomic DNA was isolated from every sorted fraction and measured by UV absorbance on a Nanodrop 2000c. Cut back by 3 bases and 4 bases, the V and J ends lie 15 bases apart. The CDR3 runs 15 residues from the cysteine to the phenylalanine. The only DNA kept is the CDR3, 45 bases in frame from the first base. As encoded in the germline V gene, CDR1 is MNHNS while CDR2 is SASEGT.

Rearrangement joined TRBV6-1 to TRBJ1-1; confidence is insufficient to name the D gene. The source material was memory CD4+ T cells sorted from blood. The sample's cell subset or site label, decoded: CD45RA-negative fraction. The receptor's source is a man between 18 and 35 years old in good health. The base sequence is TGTGCCAGCAGTGAGACCGGTTGGCCTGGCACTGAAGCTTTCTTT. This translates into CASSETGWPGTEAFF.